This T cell receptor beta chain is from a study of cytomegalovirus exposure and HLA in healthy donors. PCR amplification relied on 60 Vbeta primers (plus 13 Jbeta primers). TCRdb's table, derived via immunoSEQ multiplex PCR, lists solely in-frame clones and lacks some. The sample has roughly 50,000 clones. There are 16 residues in the CDR3. Germline V gene sequence: CDR1 SGHVS, CDR2 FQNEAQ. On this clone itself: The junction departs from germline at one end; a sequencing error may be responsible.

The origin of this receptor is a woman aged 40 to 50 in good health and CMV-seronegative. The specimen was PBMCs. The gene calls are TRBV7-8 and TRBJ1-3, with TRBD1 identical over 9 bases. CDR3 sequence: CASRPGQGRSGNNIYF. The CDR3 DNA follows: TGTGCCAGCAGGCCGGGACAGGGTCGCTCTGGAAACAACATATATTTT.